The source of this T cell receptor beta chain is a study of Graves' ophthalmopathy and Graves' hyperthyroidism. Study-wide background: Peripheral blood was collected at initial diagnosis, before any treatment. General study points: A roughly 84% specificity and approximately 88% sensitivity were achieved by a 13-signature model that separated ophthalmopathy from stable hyperthyroidism.

Deletions cut 1 base from V and 0 bases from J, with 10 bases between. The CDR3 spans 14 residues. Germline assignment: CDR1 DFQATT and CDR2 SNEGSKA (reference sequence). This clonotype was observed many times. Its specificity is unknown. From fresh peripheral blood, 8.5 to 10 ml in volume, the PBMCs were obtained. Investigators amplified TCR beta CDR3 regions from RNA transcripts. HTBI primers primed a first-round RT-PCR, and a second-round multiplex PCR followed. TCRdb re-called the multiplex PCR reads through MiXCR, storing one row per CDR3 protein. The sample lists 650,000 to 800,000 distinct CDR3 sequences, about 40% seen once, with around 3.3% in the top ten.

This TCR was sampled from an adult man with Graves' ophthalmopathy. The V gene is TRBV20-1, the J gene TRBJ2-7; no firm D call. The material sequenced was peripheral blood. CDR3 in DNA: TGCAGTGCTAGAGTCCCGGGTAGCTCCTACGAGCAGTACTTC. The encoded protein is CSARVPGSSYEQYF.